One and the same sample provided the 18 T cell receptor beta chains below, sequenced in a study of shared clonotypes between healthy human individuals. Clones were sequenced by immunoSEQ multiplex PCR, and TCRdb holds only the in-frame ones, with some missing. The table includes under 650,000 clones, 96% detected once. Sequencing was performed on naive CD4+ T cells sorted from blood. Noted subset: CD45RA+ positively selected. These receptors were obtained from a woman under 40 in good health.

The rearrangement uses TRBV6-4 and TRBJ1-2; no clear D. Deletions cut 2 bases from V and 5 bases from J, with 6 bases between. CDR1 MRHNA and CDR2 SNTAGT come from the germline V gene. The CDR3 is 12 residues long. The CDR3 protein is CASSDQGYGYTF. The DNA of the CDR3 is TGTGCCAGCAGTGACCAAGGGTATGGCTACACCTTC.

The genes are TRBV7-9 and TRBJ1-1; D is possibly TRBD1 (5 bases). The V end was cut by 5 bases, the J end by 6 bases, with 13 bases between. Looked up from germline, CDR1 is SEHNR and CDR2 is FQNEAQ (reference sequence). CDR3 length: 13 amino acids. In nucleotides, the CDR3 is TGTGCCAGCAGCATACAGGTTCTCGCTGAAGCTTTCTTT. It codes for CASSIQVLAEAFF.

The rearrangement uses TRBV4-1 and TRBJ2-5; D gene unclear. The J call may be mistaken, given a closer DNA end match to TRBJ2-7. CDR1 and CDR2 (germline): MGHRA, YSYEKL. The length of the CDR3 is 14 residues. The CDR3, as DNA: TGCGCCAGCAGCCAATCCGACGGCTCCTACGAGCAGTACTTC. Its translation is CASSQSDGSYEQYF.

V is TRBV18 and J is TRBJ2-5; TRBD1 aligns across 9 bases. Germline V CDR1 and CDR2: KGHSH, LQKENI. CDR3 size: 18 residues. With V trimmed by 3 bases and J by 6 bases, 17 bases remained unmatched. The CDR3 nucleotides read TGTGCCAGCTCACCCTCGTGGGCCGGGACAGGGAGTGAAAAGACCCAGTACTTC. Its translation is CASSPSWAGTGSEKTQYF.

V gene TRBV5-4 combines with J gene TRBJ1-1, with D hard to call. V was cut by 4 bases and J by 2 bases, with 21 bases left in between. CDR1 SGHNT and CDR2 YYREEE come from the germline V gene (reference sequence). The length of the CDR3 is 17 residues. This chain's CDR3 is CASSPGPAVGLNTEAFF. CDR3 coding DNA: TGTGCCAGCAGCCCGGGTCCCGCCGTCGGACTAAACACTGAAGCTTTCTTT. The complete variable domain, with remaining parts taken from reference TRBV5-4 and TRBJ1-1, reads ETGVTQSPTHLIKTRGQQVTLRCSSQSGHNTVSWYQQALGQGPQFIFQYYREEENGRGNFPPRFSGLQFPNYSSELNVNALELDDSALYLCASSPGPAVGLNTEAFFGQGTRLTVV.

Worth noting for this clone: The same CDR3 can be traced to other DNA sequences in this sample. The chain couples TRBV28 to TRBJ2-6; TRBD1 matches 7 bases. V lost 3 bases and J lost 2; bases outside the gene matches: 1. This CDR3 has 15 amino acids. The germline CDR1 and CDR2 sequences are MDHEN and SYDVKM. The CDR3 sequence: CASSLGTAGANVLTF. CDR3 nucleotides: TGTGCCAGCAGTTTGGGGACAGCTGGGGCCAACGTCCTGACTTTC. Based on the CDR3 plus reference TRBV28 and TRBJ2-6, the full variable domain is DVKVTQSSRYLVKRTGEKVFLECVQDMDHENMFWYRQDPGLGLRLIYFSYDVKMKEKGDIPEGYSVSREKKERFSLILESASTNQTSMYLCASSLGTAGANVLTFGAGSRLTVL.

The rearrangement joins TRBV27 to TRBJ1-2; D is unresolved. Trimming left V 6 bases short and J 4 bases short, with 12 bases between. Germline V gene sequence: CDR1 MNHEY, CDR2 SMNVEV (reference sequence). The CDR3 extends over 13 amino acids. CDR3 protein: CASRDDRIYGYTF. The CDR3 DNA sequence: TGTGCCAGCAGAGACGACCGGATCTATGGCTACACCTTC.

This clone came up a few times. The chain couples TRBV11-2 to TRBJ2-2; D unclear. V was pared by 4 bases and J by 0 bases, with 9 bases between. The germline V gene has CDR1 SGHAT and CDR2 FQNNGV. The CDR3 extends over 15 amino acids. The chain's CDR3 is CASSSIRANTGELFF. The CDR3, as DNA: TGTGCCAGCAGCTCAATCCGGGCGAACACCGGGGAGCTGTTTTTT.

V gene TRBV4-1 combines with J gene TRBJ2-3; 11 bases agree with TRBD2. Germline V gives CDR1 MGHRA, CDR2 YSYEKL. V trimming: 4 bases; J trimming: 2 bases; junction bases outside the gene matches: 11. The CDR3 covers 18 residues. The CDR3: CASSPRELAGGNTDTQYF. Written as DNA, the CDR3 is TGCGCCAGCAGCCCCCGGGAGCTAGCGGGAGGCAACACAGATACGCAGTATTTT.

This chain connects TRBV7-8 to TRBJ2-7; possible D gene TRBD2, 5 bases. The CDR3 runs 14 residues. Trimming stripped 4 bases from V and 0 bases from J, with 10 bases between. Per the germline V gene, CDR1 is SGHVS and CDR2 is FQNEAQ. CDR3 nucleotide sequence: TGTGCCAGCAGCTCCCAGCGGACCTCCTACGAGCAGTACTTC. It codes for CASSSQRTSYEQYF. Together with reference TRBV7-8 and TRBJ2-7, the CDR3 gives the full variable domain: GAGVSQSPRYKVAKRGQDVALRCDPISGHVSLFWYQQALGQGPEFLTYFQNEAQLDKSGLPSDRFFAERPEGSVSTLKIQRTQQEDSAVYLCASSSQRTSYEQYFGPGTRLTVT.

This sequence joins TRBV6-1 and TRBJ2-1; 11 bases are a match to TRBD2. Trimming removed 6 bases from V and 8 bases from J; junction bases left unmatched: 9. This CDR3 contains 15 residues. Germline lookup yields CDR1 MNHNS and CDR2 SASEGT. The CDR3 protein is CASSPTSGRWDEQFF. CDR3 nucleotides: TGTGCCAGCAGCCCAACTAGCGGGAGATGGGATGAGCAGTTCTTC.

This chain joins TRBV4-1 and TRBJ1-5, with 9 positions matching TRBD1. Germline loops: CDR1 MGHRA, CDR2 YSYEKL. This CDR3 has 15 amino acids. The V gene end was trimmed by 4 bases and the J gene end by 10 bases; junction bases not matched to a gene: 11. The CDR3 loop reads CASSPGQGPGGPQHF. The CDR3 DNA reads as TGCGCCAGCAGCCCGGGACAGGGACCAGGCGGTCCCCAGCATTTT.

The chain combines TRBV4-2 with TRBJ1-4; D uncertain. The ends were cut back, 0 bases at V and 8 bases at J, with 13 bases in the middle. Germline V gives CDR1 LGHNA, CDR2 YNFKEQ. The CDR3 length is 15 residues. The CDR3 loop reads CASSQDRQRREKLFF. The DNA of the CDR3 is TGTGCCAGCAGCCAAGATAGGCAGAGGAGGGAAAAACTGTTTTTT.

J is TRBJ1-5 and V is TRBV18; D gene uncertain. This CDR3 contains 13 residues. Per the germline V gene, CDR1 is KGHSH and CDR2 is LQKENI. V shed 2 bases and J shed 4 bases, with 6 bases lying between them. Written as DNA, the CDR3 is TGTGCCAGCTCACCAGCGGATAATCAGCCCCAGCATTTT. Amino acids: CASSPADNQPQHF.

The rearrangement joins TRBV28 to TRBJ2-5; TRBD2 is a possible D gene (6 bases). The CDR3 has 17 amino acids. V lost 5 bases and J lost 4, with 23 bases in between. Germline CDR1 reads MDHEN; CDR2 reads SYDVKM. CDR3 nucleotide sequence: TGTGCCAGCAGTCCGATGTCGGGGGATTATTTGAGAGAGACCCAGTACTTC. Translation: CASSPMSGDYLRETQYF.

This rearrangement joins TRBV15 to TRBJ1-4; weak D call: TRBD1 (5 bases). From germline, CDR1 is LNHNV and CDR2 YYDKDF (reference sequence). The CDR3 has 14 amino acids. V lost 4 bases and J lost 6, with 12 bases in between. In DNA, the CDR3 is TGTGCCACCAGCACCGGGGGGAGGTATGAAAAACTGTTTTTT. This sequence encodes CATSTGGRYEKLFF.

In its sample, this clone was seen once. Here the CDR3 reads CASSYSSRGAGGYTF. The CDR3 DNA is TGTGCCAGCAGTTACTCGAGCCGGGGGGCCGGCGGCTACACCTTC. The chain employs TRBV6-5 and TRBJ1-2; D might be TRBD1 (6 bases). Trimming left V 0 bases short and J 8 bases short, with 16 bases between. This CDR3 has 15 amino acids. In germline, CDR1 is MNHEY, CDR2 SVGAGI.

Comments on this clone: Additional DNA sequences in this sample encode the identical CDR3. This chain links TRBV28 with TRBJ1-5, with 11 bases matching TRBD1. V lost 5 bases and J lost 6; bases outside the gene matches: 3. Germline V gene data show CDR1 as MDHEN and CDR2 as SYDVKM. This CDR3 has 14 amino acids. CDR3 amino acids: CASSPGTGGQPQHF. CDR3 DNA: TGTGCCAGCAGTCCCGGGACAGGGGGTCAGCCCCAGCATTTT.